A selection of T cell receptor beta chains follows, all from one sample in a study of blood T cells in healthy people across ages. TCRdb re-called the 5' RACE reads with MiXCR, one entry per CDR3 protein. The sample yields about 1.6 million distinct CDR3 sequences, about 32% seen once. The sample comprised blood. The receptors here all came from a woman aged 25 to 45 in good health. Each CDR3 is given with its conserved first and last residue. A D gene is named only where the DNA matches it firmly. Clone sizes are given selectively: once, few, many, or a class where the clone is expanded.

d_call,j_call,clone_size,v_call,cdr3_aa,cdr3_nt
.,TRBJ1-5,few,TRBV20-1,CSARDREDQPQHF,TGCAGTGCTAGAGACAGGGAGGATCAGCCCCAGCATTTT
.,TRBJ2-7,.,TRBV3-1,CASSPDSSGAYEQYF,TGTGCCAGCAGCCCGGATAGTAGCGGAGCCTACGAGCAGTACTTC
.,TRBJ1-4,.,TRBV2,CASSAFLQGLTNEKLFF,TGTGCCAGCAGTGCTTTTCTGCAGGGACTAACTAATGAAAAACTGTTTTTT
TRBD2,TRBJ2-3,many,TRBV15,CATSWRLAGRDTQYF,TGTGCCACCAGCTGGCGTCTAGCGGGCAGGGATACGCAGTATTTT
TRBD2,TRBJ2-1,.,TRBV15,CATSRGASGSYNEQFF,TGTGCCACCAGCAGAGGGGCTAGCGGGTCCTACAATGAGCAGTTCTTC
.,TRBJ1-1,.,TRBV27,CASSPDPRHTEAFF,TGTGCCAGCAGTCCCGACCCTCGACACACTGAAGCTTTCTTT
.,TRBJ2-2,.,TRBV6-5,CASTGTSTGELFF,TGTGCCAGCACCGGGACTTCAACCGGGGAGCTGTTTTTT
.,TRBJ1-1,few,TRBV29-1,CSVEGLPGRTEAFF,TGCAGCGTTGAAGGGCTGCCGGGGCGGACTGAAGCTTTCTTT
.,TRBJ2-2,.,TRBV21-1,CASSKAPGVTGELFF,TGTGCCAGCAGCAAAGCTCCGGGGGTCACCGGGGAGCTGTTTTTT
TRBD1,TRBJ2-2,few,TRBV5-1,CASSLGQGPPGLFF,TGCGCCAGCAGTCTAGGACAGGGCCCTCCCGGGCTGTTTTTT
TRBD1,TRBJ1-5,.,TRBV20-1,CSARGQGDQPQHF,TGCAGTGCTAGAGGACAGGGTGATCAGCCCCAGCATTTT
.,TRBJ2-3,.,TRBV5-1,CASSLAAGSRTDTQYF,TGCGCCAGCAGCTTGGCAGCGGGTTCTCGCACAGATACGCAGTATTTT
.,TRBJ2-5,once,TRBV27,CASSLRPAKTQYF,TGTGCCAGCAGTTTAAGACCCGCGAAGACCCAGTACTTC
.,TRBJ2-5,many,TRBV12-3/TRBV12-4,CASSLRVSETQYF,TGTGCCAGCAGTTTAAGGGTTAGCGAGACCCAGTACTTC
TRBD1,TRBJ2-7,few,TRBV4-1,CASSRDRDVHEQYF,TGCGCCAGCAGCCGGGACAGGGATGTGCACGAGCAGTACTTC
TRBD1,TRBJ2-2,.,TRBV12-3/TRBV12-4,CASSLGTGESNTGELFF,TGTGCCAGCAGTTTAGGGACAGGTGAATCGAACACCGGGGAGCTGTTTTTT
TRBD2,TRBJ2-1,.,TRBV4-2,CASSLASGSGEQFF,TGTGCCAGCAGCCTGGCTAGCGGGAGTGGTGAGCAGTTCTTC